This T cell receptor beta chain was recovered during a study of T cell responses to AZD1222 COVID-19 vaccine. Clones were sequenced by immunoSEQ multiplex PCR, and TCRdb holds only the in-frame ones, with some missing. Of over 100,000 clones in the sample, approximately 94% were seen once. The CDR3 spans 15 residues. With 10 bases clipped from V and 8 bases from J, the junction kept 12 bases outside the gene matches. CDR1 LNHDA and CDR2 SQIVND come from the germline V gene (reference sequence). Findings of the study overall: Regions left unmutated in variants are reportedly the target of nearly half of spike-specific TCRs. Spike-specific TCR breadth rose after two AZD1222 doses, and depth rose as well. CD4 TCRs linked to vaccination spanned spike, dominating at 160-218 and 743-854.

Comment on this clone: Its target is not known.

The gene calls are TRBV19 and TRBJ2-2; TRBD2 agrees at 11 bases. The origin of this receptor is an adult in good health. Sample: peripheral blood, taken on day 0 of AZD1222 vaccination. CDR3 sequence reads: CATHSGRVNLGELFF. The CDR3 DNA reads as TGTGCCACCCATAGCGGGAGGGTCAACCTGGGGGAGCTGTTTTTT.